Listed here are 27 T cell receptor beta chains from one sample, sequenced in a study of blood T cell repertoires in COVID-19. Sequencing was performed with immunoSEQ multiplex PCR; in TCRdb, only in-frame clones are kept and a portion is missing. The table records hundreds of thousands of clones, 70% to 90% of them present only once. What was sequenced was PBMCs or T cells enriched from blood (not recorded which). The source of these receptors is a woman aged 18-29 years with acute COVID-19.

CDR3 sequence: CASSWTSGEQFF. Written as DNA, the CDR3 is TGTGCCAGCAGTTGGACTAGCGGGGAGCAGTTCTTC. The V and J genes are TRBV28 and TRBJ2-1; the match to TRBD2 covers 11 bases. Per germline, CDR1 MDHEN and CDR2 SYDVKM. CDR3 length: 12 amino acids. V was pared by 4 bases and J by 10 bases, with 0 bases of the junction left unmatched.

In its sample, this clone was seen a few times. The chain combines TRBV5-6 with TRBJ1-5; D is possibly TRBD1 (5 bases). V lost 0 bases and J 3 bases, leaving 13 bases between the germline ends. The germline V gene has CDR1 SGHDT and CDR2 YYEEEE. The CDR3 has 16 amino acids. CDR3 region: CASSLGQLLNNQPQHF. In DNA, the CDR3 is TGTGCCAGCAGCTTGGGACAGTTGCTTAACAATCAGCCCCAGCATTTT. Variable domain in full (rest from reference TRBV5-6 and TRBJ1-5): DAGVTQSPTHLIKTRGQQVTLRCSPKSGHDTVSWYQQALGQGPQFIFQYYEEEERQRGNFPDRFSGHQFPNYSSELNVNALLLGDSALYLCASSLGQLLNNQPQHFGDGTRLSIL.

The J gene is TRBJ1-3, the V gene TRBV19, with D hard to call. Trimming cost V 2 bases and J 0 bases, with 8 bases left between them. CDR1 and CDR2 (germline): LNHDA, SQIVND (reference sequence). The CDR3 totals 15 residues. The CDR3 DNA reads TGTGCCAGTAGTATATATGCAGACTCTGGAAACACCATATATTTT. As protein: CASSIYADSGNTIYF.

The chain couples TRBV24-1 to TRBJ2-3; the D gene is possibly TRBD1 (5 bases). Trimming took 1 base from V and 5 from J, leaving 12 bases between them. The CDR3 consists of 15 residues. Looked up from germline, CDR1 is KGHDR and CDR2 is SFDVKD. CDR3 DNA sequence: TGTGCCACCAGTGATTTCGGGCAGGGAAAAGATACGCAGTATTTT. This codes for CATSDFGQGKDTQYF.

CDR3 amino acids: CASSPTSGGLFDEQYF. The CDR3 nucleotides are TGTGCCAGCTCACCAACGTCGGGAGGCCTCTTCGACGAGCAGTACTTC. The rearrangement links TRBV18 to TRBJ2-7; 7 bases line up with TRBD2. Germline CDR1 and CDR2: KGHSH and LQKENI. Trimming took 2 bases from V and 5 from J; bases not matched to a gene: 12. This CDR3 comprises 16 residues.

This chain joins TRBV4-3 and TRBJ2-7, with TRBD1 identical over 10 bases. The V segment lost 1 base and the J segment 5 bases; nucleotides outside the gene matches: 5. Germline V CDR1 and CDR2: LGHNA, YSLEER. CDR3 length: 15 residues. The CDR3 DNA sequence: TGCGCCAGCAGCCAAGTGTTTGGGACAGGGGACGAGCAGTACTTC. Protein product: CASSQVFGTGDEQYF.

This clone was counted a single time. The rearrangement joins TRBV28 to TRBJ2-7, with D unresolved. Deletions cut 5 bases from V and 7 bases from J, with 9 bases between. The CDR3 spans 11 residues. Germline loops: CDR1 MDHEN, CDR2 SYDVKM. The CDR3 DNA is TGTGCCAGCAGTACCCCCGGGGAGCAGTACTTC. Translation gives CASSTPGEQYF.

V is TRBV5-6 and J is TRBJ2-1, with a tentative D call TRBD2 (6 bases). The CDR3 has 13 amino acids. Deletions cut 4 bases from V and 6 bases from J, with 11 bases between. Germline lookup yields CDR1 SGHDT and CDR2 YYEEEE. In nucleotides, the CDR3 is TGTGCCAGCAGCCCGGTCGGGGGCAATGAGCAGTTCTTC. Its translation: CASSPVGGNEQFF.

V is TRBV27 and J is TRBJ1-5; 7 positions agree with TRBD1. CDR3 length: 14 amino acids. V trimming: 9 bases; J trimming: 4 bases; junction bases outside the gene matches: 9. Germline CDR1 reads MNHEY; CDR2 reads SMNVEV (reference sequence). CDR3 coding DNA: TGTGCCAGTCGGACCGGGACAGATAATCAGCCCCAGCATTTT. It yields the protein CASRTGTDNQPQHF.

The rearrangement links TRBV6-1 to TRBJ1-5; TRBD1 matches at 8 bases. This CDR3 is built from 17 residues. V trimming: 4 bases; J trimming: 0 bases; junction bases outside the gene matches: 8. From germline, CDR1 is MNHNS and CDR2 SASEGT. CDR3 loop: CASSGPGQAYSNQPQHF. As DNA, the CDR3 is TGTGCCAGCAGTGGACCGGGACAGGCATATAGCAATCAGCCCCAGCATTTT.

The V gene is TRBV7-9, the J gene TRBJ2-3; D might be TRBD1 (6 bases). The CDR3 is 14 residues long. Per germline, CDR1 SEHNR and CDR2 FQNEAQ (reference sequence). Trimming removed 5 bases at V and 0 bases at J, with 9 bases between. CDR3 bases: TGTGCCAGCAGCGACAGGCTTAGCACAGATACGCAGTATTTT. Translated: CASSDRLSTDTQYF.

The rearrangement joins TRBV2 to TRBJ2-1; TRBD2 matches at 14 bases. Germline values: CDR1 SNHLY, CDR2 FYNNEI. The CDR3 has 15 amino acids. Trimming took 7 bases from V and 9 from J; bases not matched to a gene: 8. This CDR3 reads CASTTTSGGAGEQFF. CDR3 nucleotide sequence: TGTGCCAGCACCACGACTAGCGGGGGGGCTGGTGAGCAGTTCTTC.

This clone occurred once. The CDR3 bases are TGCGCCAGCAGCTTGGACAGGGGGAGCTCTGGAAACACCATATATTTT. Translating it yields CASSLDRGSSGNTIYF. V is TRBV5-1 and J is TRBJ1-3, with 8 nucleotides matching TRBD1. There are 16 residues in the CDR3. Trimming removed 0 bases from V and 0 bases from J; junction bases left unmatched: 2. Germline CDR1 and CDR2: SGHRS and YFSETQ.

The CDR3 coding sequence is TGTGCCATCAGTGAGGCTTTGACAGGGCCCTGGAACTATGGCTACACCTTC. This gives the protein CAISEALTGPWNYGYTF. The genes are TRBV10-3 and TRBJ1-2; 7 bases match TRBD1. Germline trimming cut 2 bases from V and 2 bases from J; bases unmatched to any gene: 11. Germline lookup yields CDR1 ENHRY and CDR2 SYGVKD. The CDR3 consists of 17 residues.

The DNA for the CDR3 is TGTGCCAGCAGTTATGAGGGGCTCGGCGGGAGCTACGAGCAGTACTTC. Its translation: CASSYEGLGGSYEQYF. The V and J genes are TRBV28 and TRBJ2-7; 7 bases fit TRBD2. The V and J ends lost 4 bases and 3 bases, in that order; junction bases with no gene match: 12. Germline V gives CDR1 MDHEN, CDR2 SYDVKM. This CDR3 spans 16 amino acids.

V gene TRBV10-3 combines with J gene TRBJ1-5, with a weak D call TRBD1 (5 bases). The germline V and J ends were trimmed by 10 bases and 2 bases, with 21 bases remaining between them. Germline V CDR1 and CDR2: ENHRY, SYGVKD. This CDR3 contains 16 residues. The DNA for the CDR3 is TGTGCCACCTACTCAGGACAAGTTGGAGGCAATCAGCCCCAGCATTTT. It yields the protein CATYSGQVGGNQPQHF.

The CDR3 is CASSHVSGEQYF. As DNA, the CDR3 is TGTGCCAGCAGCCACGTATCAGGAGAGCAGTACTTC. The rearrangement links TRBV7-9 to TRBJ2-7; D remains ambiguous. The CDR3 covers 12 residues. Trimming pared 5 bases from V and 7 bases from J, leaving 12 bases between. Germline assignment: CDR1 SEHNR and CDR2 FQNEAQ (reference sequence). The variable domain in full, with the rest retrieved from reference TRBV7-9 and TRBJ2-7, is DTGVSQNPRHKITKRGQNVTFRCDPISEHNRLYWYRQTLGQGPEFLTYFQNEAQLEKSRLLSDRFSAERPKGSFSTLEIQRTEQGDSAMYLCASSHVSGEQYFGPGTRLTVT.

V usage is TRBV5-4 and J usage is TRBJ1-3; possible D gene TRBD1, 6 bases. Germline assignment: CDR1 SGHNT and CDR2 YYREEE (reference sequence). The CDR3 covers 15 residues. Trimming shortened V by 4 bases and J by 0 bases, and 11 bases separated the two germline ends. CDR3 sequence (DNA): TGTGCCAGCAGCCTCGGACAGAACTCTGGAAACACCATATATTTT. Translation: CASSLGQNSGNTIYF.

The chain joins TRBV6-5 to TRBJ1-2, with TRBD1 as a possible D gene (5 bases). Trimming took 2 bases from V and 1 from J, leaving 8 bases between them. The CDR3 has 14 residues. Germline V lookup: CDR1 MNHEY, CDR2 SVGAGI. CDR3 DNA: TGTGCCAGCAGTTACGACAGATATAACTATGGCTACACCTTC. It is translated as CASSYDRYNYGYTF.

The chain is built from TRBV10-3 and TRBJ1-6; 10 bases map to TRBD1. Trimming took 8 bases from V and 7 from J; bases not matched to a gene: 8. Germline CDR1 is ENHRY and CDR2 is SYGVKD. This CDR3 has 15 residues. CDR3 region: CAIANGTGENSPLHF. The CDR3 nucleotides read TGTGCCATCGCCAATGGGACAGGGGAGAATTCACCCCTCCACTTT.

This chain uses TRBV7-9 with TRBJ2-1; TRBD2 matches at 15 bases. The germline gives CDR1 SEHNR, CDR2 FQNEAQ (reference sequence). With V trimmed by 5 bases and J by 7 bases, 12 bases remained unmatched. There are 18 residues in the CDR3. Here the CDR3 DNA reads TGTGCCAGCAGCCCAGGACTAGCGGGGGGGCTCATCATTAATGAGCAGTTCTTC. Amino acid sequence: CASSPGLAGGLIINEQFF. Full variable domain (outside the CDR3, taken from reference TRBV7-9 and TRBJ2-1): DTGVSQNPRHKITKRGQNVTFRCDPISEHNRLYWYRQTLGQGPEFLTYFQNEAQLEKSRLLSDRFSAERPKGSFSTLEIQRTEQGDSAMYLCASSPGLAGGLIINEQFFGPGTRLTVL.

This clone was seen just once. The chain has TRBV24-1 and TRBJ2-1; 10 positions agree with TRBD2. The CDR3 runs 14 residues. With 11 bases clipped from V and 0 bases from J, the junction kept 3 bases outside the gene matches. CDR1 KGHDR and CDR2 SFDVKD come from the germline V gene. The CDR3: CAISSGSSYNEQFF. In DNA, the CDR3 is TGTGCCATCTCTAGCGGGAGCTCCTACAATGAGCAGTTCTTC.

The chain links TRBV6-1 to TRBJ1-2; D is perhaps TRBD1 (6 bases). V gave up 3 bases and J gave up 7 bases, with 18 bases separating them. This CDR3 is 15 amino acids long. Germline values: CDR1 MNHNS, CDR2 SASEGT. The CDR3 sequence: CASSDTKTGKAGYTF. CDR3 nucleotides: TGTGCCAGCAGTGATACTAAGACAGGAAAGGCTGGCTACACCTTC.

As to this clone: Within the sample, other DNA sequences also encode this same CDR3. This sequence joins TRBV28 and TRBJ1-1; D is possibly TRBD1 (5 bases). The CDR3 is 13 amino acids. V lost 3 bases to trimming and J lost 3 bases, with 8 bases between them. The germline V gene encodes CDR1 MDHEN and CDR2 SYDVKM. This CDR3 reads CASSLGGDTEAFF. In DNA, the CDR3 is TGTGCCAGCAGTTTGGGGGGGGACACTGAAGCTTTCTTT.

Note on this clone: Other DNA sequences within the sample encode an identical CDR3. The genes are TRBV27 and TRBJ1-1; no reliable D call. V shed 2 bases and J shed 2 bases, with 6 bases lying between them. CDR1 is MNHEY, CDR2 SMNVEV, per germline (reference sequence). This CDR3 has 13 amino acids. Here the CDR3 DNA reads TGTGCCAGCAGTTTAGGGCGTAACACTGAAGCTTTCTTT. This sequence encodes CASSLGRNTEAFF.

CDR3 coding DNA: TGTGCCAGCAGACAAATAAACTTAGGACAGGGATCTCACTATGGCTACACCTTC. Residues: CASRQINLGQGSHYGYTF. V usage is TRBV11-2 and J usage is TRBJ1-2, with TRBD1 matching 8 bases. The germline V gene has CDR1 SGHAT and CDR2 FQNNGV. This CDR3 comprises 18 residues. Trimming cost V 6 bases and J 3 bases; bases outside gene matches: 18.

The V and J genes are TRBV11-1 and TRBJ2-1, with a tentative D call TRBD1 (7 bases). Trimming left V 0 bases short and J 4 bases short, with 16 bases between. The CDR3 is made up of 17 amino acids. Germline V gene sequence: CDR1 SGHAT, CDR2 FQDESV (reference sequence). The CDR3 DNA reads TGTGCCAGCAGCTTAGCGGCGGCGGGACAGATATACAATGAGCAGTTCTTC. Translation: CASSLAAAGQIYNEQFF. The entire variable domain, with the rest obtained from reference TRBV11-1 and TRBJ2-1, is as follows: EAEVAQSPRYKITEKSQAVAFWCDPISGHATLYWYRQILGQGPELLVQFQDESVVDDSQLPKDRFSAERLKGVDSTLKIQPAELGDSAMYLCASSLAAAGQIYNEQFFGPGTRLTVL.